This is a list of T cell receptor beta chains from one sample in a study of cytomegalovirus exposure and HLA in healthy donors. The data were produced by immunoSEQ multiplex PCR, yet TCRdb's version contains in-frame clones alone and is incomplete. The sample lists about 110,000 clones; under 85% were seen once. The sample comprised PBMCs. The receptors were gathered from a human donor in good health. The CDR3 runs from the conserved cysteine through the conserved F or W. D genes are given only for firm matches. Clone size is shown for a subset of rows, as once, few, many or a class of expanded clone.

J,D,V,size,CDR3,DNA
TRBJ1-1,.,TRBV28,.,CASSLGGGNTEAFF,TGTGCCAGCAGCTTGGGCGGGGGGAACACTGAAGCTTTCTTT
TRBJ2-1,TRBD1,TRBV18,.,CASSPPTGASYNEQFF,TGTGCCAGCTCACCCCCGACAGGGGCCTCCTACAATGAGCAGTTCTTC
TRBJ2-7,TRBD1,TRBV6-5,.,CASSPQGALVEQYF,TGTGCCAGCAGTCCACAGGGGGCCCTCGTCGAGCAGTACTTC
TRBJ2-1,TRBD1,TRBV27,few,CATTGGFGDEQFF,TGTGCCACGACAGGGGGCTTTGGGGATGAGCAGTTCTTC
TRBJ2-1,.,TRBV5-8,.,CASSLSPGQSSYNEQFF,TGTGCCAGCAGCTTGAGCCCTGGACAGAGCTCCTACAATGAGCAGTTCTTC
TRBJ1-5,.,TRBV6-5,.,CASSYSEDQPQHF,TGTGCCAGCAGTTACTCGGAGGATCAGCCCCAGCATTTT
TRBJ2-7,.,TRBV5-1,.,CASSLAGYHEQYF,TGCGCCAGCAGCTTGGCTGGTTACCACGAGCAGTACTTC
TRBJ1-3,.,TRBV5-1,once,CASSPGTGPGNTIYF,TGCGCCAGCAGCCCAGGTACAGGGCCGGGAAACACCATATATTTT
TRBJ1-2,.,TRBV29-1,.,CSVIGNSGGYTF,TGCAGCGTTATAGGGAATAGCGGTGGCTACACCTTC
TRBJ2-7,TRBD1,TRBV27,.,CASSFGTGPYEQYF,TGTGCCAGCAGTTTTGGGACAGGGCCCTACGAGCAGTACTTC
TRBJ2-7,TRBD2,TRBV5-1,once,CASSQSSAGGYEQYF,TGCGCCAGCAGTCAATCATCGGCGGGAGGGTACGAGCAGTACTTC
TRBJ2-3,TRBD2,TRBV28,.,CASSFTGTSGTDTQYF,TGTGCCAGCAGTTTCACCGGGACTAGCGGCACAGATACGCAGTATTTT
TRBJ1-3,TRBD1,TRBV9,.,CASSAQDRGSGNTIYF,TGTGCCAGCAGCGCACAAGACAGGGGCTCTGGAAACACCATATATTTT
TRBJ1-1,.,TRBV6-5,.,CASTKGGWGTEAFF,TGTGCCAGCACTAAGGGGGGGTGGGGGACTGAAGCTTTCTTT
TRBJ1-4,.,TRBV5-1,.,CASSWGEGSRNEKLFF,TGCGCCAGCAGCTGGGGAGAGGGATCCCGAAATGAAAAACTGTTTTTT
TRBJ2-1,.,TRBV28,.,CASTSQRGFLGEQFF,TGTGCCAGCACCTCTCAAAGGGGCTTTCTCGGTGAGCAGTTCTTC
TRBJ2-1,.,TRBV5-6,.,CASSYRVGSYNEQFF,TGTGCCAGCAGCTACAGGGTCGGTTCCTACAATGAGCAGTTCTTC
TRBJ1-1,TRBD1,TRBV6-6,.,CASRHATGEEAFF,TGTGCCAGCAGGCATGCCACAGGGGAAGAAGCTTTCTTT
TRBJ1-5,.,TRBV10-3,.,CAIRGAGGDGNQPQHF,TGTGCCATCAGAGGGGCGGGGGGCGACGGCAATCAGCCCCAGCATTTT
TRBJ1-1,TRBD1,TRBV7-9,.,CATQPGQGKNTEAFF,TGTGCCACCCAGCCGGGACAGGGGAAGAACACTGAAGCTTTCTTT
TRBJ1-3,TRBD1,TRBV18,.,CASSGTGIISGNTIYF,TGTGCCAGCTCGGGGACAGGGATCATCTCTGGAAACACCATATATTTT
TRBJ2-2,TRBD2,TRBV7-2,few,CASRVSGRAGELFF,TGTGCCAGCAGAGTTAGCGGGAGGGCCGGGGAGCTGTTTTTT
TRBJ1-2,.,TRBV6-1,.,CASSEAHTSNYGYTF,TGTGCCAGCAGTGAAGCCCACACCTCTAACTATGGCTACACCTTC
TRBJ1-1,.,TRBV6-1,.,CASSTGPGTEAFF,TGTGCCAGCAGTACAGGTCCGGGCACTGAAGCTTTCTTT
TRBJ2-7,.,TRBV11-2,.,CASSLDLRTSSYEQYF,TGTGCCAGCAGCTTAGATCTTCGGACAAGCTCCTACGAGCAGTACTTC
TRBJ1-3,.,TRBV27,.,CASSPHRDSGNTIYF,TGTGCCAGCAGTCCTCACAGGGATTCTGGAAACACCATATATTTT
TRBJ1-5,.,TRBV28,few,CGGGESNQPQHF,TGTGGGGGCGGGGAAAGCAATCAGCCCCAGCATTTT
TRBJ1-1,.,TRBV5-6,.,CASSLAIETEAFF,TGTGCCAGCAGCTTGGCCATAGAAACTGAAGCTTTCTTT
TRBJ2-7,TRBD1,TRBV5-1,.,CASSLAGQGVGEQYF,TGCGCCAGCAGCTTGGCAGGACAGGGTGTGGGTGAGCAGTACTTC
TRBJ1-1,.,TRBV5-1,once,CASSSSGTVMNTEAFF,TGCGCCAGCAGTTCCTCAGGTACCGTAATGAACACTGAAGCTTTCTTT
TRBJ2-3,.,TRBV5-1,.,CASSLFSQTTDTQYF,TGCGCCAGCAGCTTGTTTTCACAGACCACAGATACGCAGTATTTT
TRBJ2-5,TRBD2,TRBV30,.,CALLGGGQRQETQYF,TGTGCCCTATTGGGGGGGGGTCAGAGACAAGAGACCCAGTACTTC
TRBJ2-5,TRBD2,TRBV11-2,.,CASSLGPTSGRETQYF,TGTGCCAGCAGCTTAGGACCAACTAGCGGGAGAGAGACCCAGTACTTC
TRBJ2-7,TRBD1,TRBV19,.,CASSSGGQSYEQYF,TGTGCCAGTAGTTCAGGGGGACAGAGCTACGAGCAGTACTTC